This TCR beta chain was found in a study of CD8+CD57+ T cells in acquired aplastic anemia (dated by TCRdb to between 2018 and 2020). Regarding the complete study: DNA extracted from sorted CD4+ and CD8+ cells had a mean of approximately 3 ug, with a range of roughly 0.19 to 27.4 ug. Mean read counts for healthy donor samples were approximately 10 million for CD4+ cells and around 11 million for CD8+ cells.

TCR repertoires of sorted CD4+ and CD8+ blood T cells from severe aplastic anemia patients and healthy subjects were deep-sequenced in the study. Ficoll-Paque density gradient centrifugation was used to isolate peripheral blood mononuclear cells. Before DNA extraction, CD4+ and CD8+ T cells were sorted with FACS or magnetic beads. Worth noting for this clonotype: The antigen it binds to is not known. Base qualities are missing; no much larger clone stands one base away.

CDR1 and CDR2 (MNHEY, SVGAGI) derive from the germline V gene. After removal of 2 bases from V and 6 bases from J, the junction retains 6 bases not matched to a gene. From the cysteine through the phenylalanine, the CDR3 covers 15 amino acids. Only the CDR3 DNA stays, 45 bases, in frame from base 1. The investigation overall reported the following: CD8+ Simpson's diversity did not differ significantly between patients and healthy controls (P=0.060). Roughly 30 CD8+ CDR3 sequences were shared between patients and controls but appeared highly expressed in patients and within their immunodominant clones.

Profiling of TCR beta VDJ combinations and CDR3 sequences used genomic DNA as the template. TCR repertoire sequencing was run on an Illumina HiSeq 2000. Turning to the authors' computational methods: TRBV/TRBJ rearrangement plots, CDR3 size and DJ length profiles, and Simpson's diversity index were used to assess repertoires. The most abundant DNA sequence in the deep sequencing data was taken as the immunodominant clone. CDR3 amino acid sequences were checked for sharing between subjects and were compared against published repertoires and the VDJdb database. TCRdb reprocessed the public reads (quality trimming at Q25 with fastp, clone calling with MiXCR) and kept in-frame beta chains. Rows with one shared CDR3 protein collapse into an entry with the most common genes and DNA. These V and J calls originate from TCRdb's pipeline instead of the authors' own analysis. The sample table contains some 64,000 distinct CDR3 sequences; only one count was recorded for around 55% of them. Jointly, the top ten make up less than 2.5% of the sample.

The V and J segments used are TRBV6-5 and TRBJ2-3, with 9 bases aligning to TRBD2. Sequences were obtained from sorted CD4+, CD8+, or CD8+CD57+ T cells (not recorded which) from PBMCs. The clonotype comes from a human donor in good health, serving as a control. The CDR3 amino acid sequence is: CASSYGRREGDTQYF. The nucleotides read TGTGCCAGCAGTTACGGGCGGCGGGAGGGGGATACGCAGTATTTT.